This TCR beta chain was captured by sequencing in a study of CD8 T cells in ankylosing spondylitis. Germline V gene lookup returns CDR1 SEHNR and CDR2 FQNEAQ (reference sequence). V gave up 4 bases and J gave up 3 bases; unmatched junction bases: 14. The CDR3 has 17 amino acids. Construction of TCR beta libraries was performed using quantitative 5'-RACE with molecular barcodes. TCRdb redid the calling of the 5' RACE reads with MiXCR, one entry per CDR3 protein. The sample has about 540,000 distinct CDR3 sequences, roughly 12% seen once. General study points: Prior work had noted some motif variants in reactive arthritis blood and synovial fluid. Disease-associated clones were reportedly significantly overrepresented in matched ankylosing spondylitis synovial fluid. Clones that were linked to disease were CD8+ and were relatively rare in peripheral blood. A motif in TCR beta, a set of seven to nine highly homologous variants, appeared characteristic of ankylosing spondylitis blood.

Remarks on this clonotype: Its target is not known.

The clonotype originates from a male donor with ankylosing spondylitis. Source material: blood, either unsorted or a sorted T cell fraction (not recorded which). The chain is built from TRBV7-9 and TRBJ1-2, with TRBD1 matching 7 bases. The CDR3 is CASSSNPSRTGDYGYTF. The CDR3 DNA follows: TGTGCCAGCAGCTCCAACCCCTCTCGGACAGGAGACTATGGCTACACCTTC.